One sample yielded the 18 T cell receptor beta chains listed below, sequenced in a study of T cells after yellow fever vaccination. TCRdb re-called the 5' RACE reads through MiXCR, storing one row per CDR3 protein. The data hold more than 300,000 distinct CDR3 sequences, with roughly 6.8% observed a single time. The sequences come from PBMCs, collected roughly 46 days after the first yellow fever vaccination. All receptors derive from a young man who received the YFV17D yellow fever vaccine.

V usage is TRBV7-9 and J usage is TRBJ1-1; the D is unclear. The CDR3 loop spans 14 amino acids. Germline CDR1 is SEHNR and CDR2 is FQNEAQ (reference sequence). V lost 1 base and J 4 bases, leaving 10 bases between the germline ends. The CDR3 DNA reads TGTGCCAGCAGCTTAGGCGGGATGGGCACTGAAGCTTTCTTT. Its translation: CASSLGGMGTEAFF.

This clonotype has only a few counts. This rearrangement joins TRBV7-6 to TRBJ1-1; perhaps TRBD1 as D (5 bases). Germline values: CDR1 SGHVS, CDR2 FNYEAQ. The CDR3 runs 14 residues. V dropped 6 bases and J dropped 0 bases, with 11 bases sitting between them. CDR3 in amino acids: CASRLGRMNTEAFF. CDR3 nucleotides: TGTGCCAGCAGATTGGGACGGATGAACACTGAAGCTTTCTTT.

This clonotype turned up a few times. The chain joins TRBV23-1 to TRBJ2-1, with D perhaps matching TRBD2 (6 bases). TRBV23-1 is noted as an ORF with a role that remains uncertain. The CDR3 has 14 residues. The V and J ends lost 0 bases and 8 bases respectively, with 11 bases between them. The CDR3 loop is CASSQSRAGDEQFF. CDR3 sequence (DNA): TGCGCCAGCAGTCAATCGAGAGCGGGCGATGAGCAGTTCTTC.

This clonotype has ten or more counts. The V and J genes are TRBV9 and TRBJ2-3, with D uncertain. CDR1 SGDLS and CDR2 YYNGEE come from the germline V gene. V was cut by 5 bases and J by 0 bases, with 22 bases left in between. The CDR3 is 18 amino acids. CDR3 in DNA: TGTGCCAGCAGGACCCCCCCAGGCAGAGAGGTGAGCACAGATACGCAGTATTTT. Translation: CASRTPPGREVSTDTQYF.

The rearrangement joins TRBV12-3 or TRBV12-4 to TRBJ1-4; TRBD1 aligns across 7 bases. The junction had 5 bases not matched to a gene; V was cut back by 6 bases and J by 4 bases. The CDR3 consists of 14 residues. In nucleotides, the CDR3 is TGTGCCAGCAGCCACCGGGACAGTAATGAAAAACTGTTTTTT. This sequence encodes CASSHRDSNEKLFF.

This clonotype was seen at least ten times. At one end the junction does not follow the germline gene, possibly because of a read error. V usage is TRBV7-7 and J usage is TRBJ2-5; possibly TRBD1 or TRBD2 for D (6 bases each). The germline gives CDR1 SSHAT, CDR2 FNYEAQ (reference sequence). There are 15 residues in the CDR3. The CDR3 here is CASSLTGAPQETQYF. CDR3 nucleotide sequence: TGTGCTAGCAGCTTAACGGGGGCTCCCCAAGAGACCCAGTACTTC.

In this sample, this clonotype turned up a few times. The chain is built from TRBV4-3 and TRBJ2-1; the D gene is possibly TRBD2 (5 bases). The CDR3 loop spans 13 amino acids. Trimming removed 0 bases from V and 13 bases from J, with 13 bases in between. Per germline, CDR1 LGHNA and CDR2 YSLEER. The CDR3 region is CASSQDSAAPQFF. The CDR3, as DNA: TGCGCCAGCAGCCAAGATTCAGCGGCTCCTCAGTTCTTC.

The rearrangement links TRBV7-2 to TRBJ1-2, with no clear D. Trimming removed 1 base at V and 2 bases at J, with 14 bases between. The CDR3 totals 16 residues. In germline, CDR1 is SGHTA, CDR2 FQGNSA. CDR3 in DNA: TGTGCCAGCAGCTTAGGCGGACTAGGGCAAAACTATGGCTACACCTTC. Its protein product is CASSLGGLGQNYGYTF.

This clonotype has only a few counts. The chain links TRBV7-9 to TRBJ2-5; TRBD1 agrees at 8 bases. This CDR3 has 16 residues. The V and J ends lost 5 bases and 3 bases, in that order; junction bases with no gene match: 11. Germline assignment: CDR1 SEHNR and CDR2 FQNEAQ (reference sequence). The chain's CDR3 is CASSLKRGTGEETQYF. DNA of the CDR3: TGTGCCAGCAGCCTAAAAAGGGGGACAGGTGAAGAGACCCAGTACTTC. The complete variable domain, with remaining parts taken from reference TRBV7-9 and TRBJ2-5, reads DTGVSQNPRHKITKRGQNVTFRCDPISEHNRLYWYRQTLGQGPEFLTYFQNEAQLEKSRLLSDRFSAERPKGSFSTLEIQRTEQGDSAMYLCASSLKRGTGEETQYFGPGTRLLVL.

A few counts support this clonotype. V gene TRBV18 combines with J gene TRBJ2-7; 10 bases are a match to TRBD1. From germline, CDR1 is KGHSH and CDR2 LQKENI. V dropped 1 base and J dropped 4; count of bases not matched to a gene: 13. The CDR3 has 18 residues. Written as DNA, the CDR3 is TGTGCCAGCTCACCACTCCGTGGACAGGGGGAAATGATATACGAGCAGTACTTC. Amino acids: CASSPLRGQGEMIYEQYF.

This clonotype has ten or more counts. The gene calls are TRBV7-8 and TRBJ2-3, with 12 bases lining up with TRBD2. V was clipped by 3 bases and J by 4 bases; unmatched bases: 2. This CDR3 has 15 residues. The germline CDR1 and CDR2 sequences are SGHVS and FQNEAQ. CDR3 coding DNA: TGTGCCAGCAGCTTCCTAGCGGGGGGGCCAGATACGCAGTATTTT. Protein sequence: CASSFLAGGPDTQYF.

CDR3 sequence reads: CASSLPTGTYEQYF. DNA for the CDR3: TGTGCCAGCAGTCTCCCCACAGGAACCTACGAGCAGTACTTC. The chain links TRBV27 to TRBJ2-7; tentative D call: TRBD1 (5 bases). The CDR3 has 14 amino acids. V lost 5 bases and J lost 2, with 13 bases in between. Germline loops: CDR1 MNHEY, CDR2 SMNVEV (reference sequence).

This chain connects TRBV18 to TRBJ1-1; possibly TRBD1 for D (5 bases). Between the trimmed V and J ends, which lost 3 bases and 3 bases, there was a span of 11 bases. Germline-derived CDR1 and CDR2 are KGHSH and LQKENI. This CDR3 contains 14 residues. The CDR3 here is CASSPSGTYTEAFF. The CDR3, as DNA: TGTGCCAGCTCACCGTCCGGGACCTACACTGAAGCTTTCTTT.

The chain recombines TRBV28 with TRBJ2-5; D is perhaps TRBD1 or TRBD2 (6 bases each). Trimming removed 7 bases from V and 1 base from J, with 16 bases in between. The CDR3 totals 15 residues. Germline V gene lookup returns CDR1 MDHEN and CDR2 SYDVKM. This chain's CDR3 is CASTIGGLSQETQYF. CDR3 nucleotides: TGTGCCAGCACGATTGGGGGGCTTTCCCAAGAGACCCAGTACTTC.

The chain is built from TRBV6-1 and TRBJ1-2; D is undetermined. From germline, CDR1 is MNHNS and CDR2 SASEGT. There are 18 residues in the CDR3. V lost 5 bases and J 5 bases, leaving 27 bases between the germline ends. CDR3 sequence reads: CASSQTLYRPHPGYGYTF. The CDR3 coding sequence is TGTGCCAGCAGTCAAACCCTCTACAGACCCCATCCTGGGTATGGCTACACCTTC.

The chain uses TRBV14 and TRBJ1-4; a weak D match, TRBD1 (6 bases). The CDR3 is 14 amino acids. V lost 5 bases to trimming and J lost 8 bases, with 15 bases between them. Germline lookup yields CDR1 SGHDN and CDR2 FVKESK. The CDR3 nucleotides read TGTGCCAGCAGCTCTACAGGGCTTGACGAAAAACTGTTTTTT. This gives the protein CASSSTGLDEKLFF.

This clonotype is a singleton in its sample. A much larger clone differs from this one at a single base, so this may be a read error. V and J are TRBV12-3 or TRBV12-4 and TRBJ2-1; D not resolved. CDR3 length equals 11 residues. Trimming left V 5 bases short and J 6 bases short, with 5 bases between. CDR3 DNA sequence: TGTGCCAGCAGTCATTTCAATGAGCAGTTCTTC. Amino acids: CASSHFNEQFF.

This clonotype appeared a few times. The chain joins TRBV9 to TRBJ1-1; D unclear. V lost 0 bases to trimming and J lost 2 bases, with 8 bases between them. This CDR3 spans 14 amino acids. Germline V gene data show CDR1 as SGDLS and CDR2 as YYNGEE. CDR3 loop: CASSVGHGNTEAFF. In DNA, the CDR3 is TGTGCCAGCAGCGTAGGACATGGTAACACTGAAGCTTTCTTT.